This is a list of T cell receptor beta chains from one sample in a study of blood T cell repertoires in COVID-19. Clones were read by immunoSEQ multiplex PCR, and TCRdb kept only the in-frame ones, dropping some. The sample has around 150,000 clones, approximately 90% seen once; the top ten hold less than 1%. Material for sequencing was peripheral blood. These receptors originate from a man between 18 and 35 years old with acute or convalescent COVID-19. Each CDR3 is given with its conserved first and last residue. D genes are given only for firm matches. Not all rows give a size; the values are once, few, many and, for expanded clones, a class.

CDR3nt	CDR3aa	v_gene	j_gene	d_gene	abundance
TGTGCCAGTAGAAGGACAGCCCAGGGTAATTCACCCCTCCACTTT	CASRRTAQGNSPLHF	TRBV19	TRBJ1-6	-	-
TGTGCCAGCAGCCCTCTAATGAACACTGAAGCTTTCTTT	CASSPLMNTEAFF	TRBV7-9	TRBJ1-1	-	-
TGTGCCAGCAGCCACAGGGGGAATGAGCAGTTCTTC	CASSHRGNEQFF	TRBV5-4	TRBJ2-1	TRBD1	-
TGTGCCAGCAGCTTAGGGACTATGCAAGAGACCCAGTACTTC	CASSLGTMQETQYF	TRBV7-2	TRBJ2-5	-	-
TGTGCCAGCATGTCCCTTTTTTCGCAGTTCTTC	CASMSLFSQFF	TRBV6-5	TRBJ2-1	-	once
TGTGCCAGTGGGCACCGGGACAGGGGGGCCGGGGAGCTGTTTTTT	CASGHRDRGAGELFF	TRBV7-9	TRBJ2-2	TRBD1	once
TGTGCCAGCAGGGAGGGTAGCACAGATACGCAGTATTTT	CASREGSTDTQYF	TRBV7-9	TRBJ2-3	-	-
TGTGCTAGTGGTCCATGGGACACAATGAACACTGAAGCTTTCTTT	CASGPWDTMNTEAFF	TRBV12-5	TRBJ1-1	-	-
TGTGCCAGCAGTTTGTCAGGAGGCCTCCACTTT	CASSLSGGLHF	TRBV12-3/TRBV12-4	TRBJ1-6	-	-
TGTGCCAGCAGTTACGTGGGGGGGCCCGATACGCAGTATTTT	CASSYVGGPDTQYF	TRBV6-5	TRBJ2-3	-	-
TGTGCCACCAGTGAAGGCGGAGGAACGGCTGGAAACACCATATATTTT	CATSEGGGTAGNTIYF	TRBV24-1	TRBJ1-3	-	-
TGTGCCAGCAGTTTTCAGGTGAACTATGGCTACACCTTC	CASSFQVNYGYTF	TRBV12-3/TRBV12-4	TRBJ1-2	-	-
TGTGCCACCAGCAGATCCCCTCTGGAGACCCAGTACTTC	CATSRSPLETQYF	TRBV15	TRBJ2-5	-	-
TGTGCCAGCAGTGAGGAGTTGAGGGTCTACTATGGCTACACCTTC	CASSEELRVYYGYTF	TRBV2	TRBJ1-2	-	few
TGTGCCAGCTCACCACGGTCGAGTGACAGGGGACATGAGCAGTTCTTC	CASSPRSSDRGHEQFF	TRBV18	TRBJ2-1	TRBD1	-
TGCGCCAGCAGCTTGGACCAACAGGGGAGTAATGAAAAACTGTTTTTT	CASSLDQQGSNEKLFF	TRBV5-1	TRBJ1-4	TRBD1	-
TGTGCCACCAGCAGAGAGGGGGCCCCAGAGGAGCTGTTTTTT	CATSREGAPEELFF	TRBV15	TRBJ2-2	-	few
TGTGCCAGCAGTTTAGGGCAGCGCAATCAGCCCCAGCATTTT	CASSLGQRNQPQHF	TRBV28	TRBJ1-5	-	-
TGTGCCAGCAGCCGCACAGGGGGTGGGAACACTGAAGCTTTCTTT	CASSRTGGGNTEAFF	TRBV7-8	TRBJ1-1	TRBD1	-
TGTGCCAGCAGGGGTAACTACGGGAATGAGCAGTTCTTC	CASRGNYGNEQFF	TRBV2	TRBJ2-1	-	-
TGCGCCAGCAGCCAAGCGGGGGGCGGTATCTATGGCTACACCTTC	CASSQAGGGIYGYTF	TRBV4-1	TRBJ1-2	-	-
TGCGCCAGCAGCCATCAAGGGGGCGATTTCACTGAAGCTTTCTTT	CASSHQGGDFTEAFF	TRBV4-1	TRBJ1-1	TRBD1	-
TGTGCCAGTAGCGTGGCACAGGGGAACCAAGAGACCCAGTACTTC	CASSVAQGNQETQYF	TRBV19	TRBJ2-5	TRBD1	-
TGTGCCAGCAGTGAGGGGGGGTCTGGGGCCAACGTCCTGACTTTC	CASSEGGSGANVLTF	TRBV6-1	TRBJ2-6	TRBD2	-
TGTGCCACCAGCAGAGATGTCGGGACAGGGGATGAAAAACTGTTTTTT	CATSRDVGTGDEKLFF	TRBV15	TRBJ1-4	TRBD1	-
TGTGCCTGGAGCGTAGGACAGGGGGCTCAGCCCCAGCATTTT	CAWSVGQGAQPQHF	TRBV30	TRBJ1-5	TRBD1	few
TGTGCCAGCAGTTTATCCCAGGACAGCCTAAATTCACCCCTCCACTTT	CASSLSQDSLNSPLHF	TRBV27	TRBJ1-6	-	-
TGTGCCAGCTCACCATTGGCGGGGAGCAATCAGCCCCAGCATTTT	CASSPLAGSNQPQHF	TRBV18	TRBJ1-5	-	-
TGCGCCAGCAGCTTGCGGGGGTACCAAGAGACCCAGTACTTC	CASSLRGYQETQYF	TRBV5-1	TRBJ2-5	-	-
TGTGCCAGCAGCAACGACAGGGGGCCCACTGAAGCTTTCTTT	CASSNDRGPTEAFF	TRBV14	TRBJ1-1	TRBD1	-
TGTGCCAGCAGTGAAGCGGACAGGGCCCCTAATCAGCCCCAGCATTTT	CASSEADRAPNQPQHF	TRBV2	TRBJ1-5	TRBD1	-
TGCGCCAGCAGCCAAGATTTCCGGGACACCTCCTACAATGAGCAGTTCTTC	CASSQDFRDTSYNEQFF	TRBV4-1	TRBJ2-1	-	-
TGTGCCAGCAGCCCACAGGGACCTAGCAATCAGCCCCAGCATTTT	CASSPQGPSNQPQHF	TRBV2	TRBJ1-5	-	few
TGTGCCAGCAGCTACGACAGGGTAAGGGATCAGCCCCAGCATTTT	CASSYDRVRDQPQHF	TRBV6-6	TRBJ1-5	TRBD1	-
TGTGCCAGCAGACAGGGTAACACCGGGGAGCTGTTTTTT	CASRQGNTGELFF	TRBV7-9	TRBJ2-2	-	-
TGTGCCAGCAGTACCCACAGGGTACCGGACACTGAAGCTTTCTTT	CASSTHRVPDTEAFF	TRBV6-5	TRBJ1-1	-	-
TGTGCCAGCAGCCAAGGGAGGGGTGGAGGCTACACCTTC	CASSQGRGGGYTF	TRBV3-1/TRBV3-2	TRBJ1-2	-	-
TGTGCCAGCAGCCAAGTTAGTGCCAACTCTGGAAACACCATATATTTT	CASSQVSANSGNTIYF	TRBV3-1/TRBV3-2	TRBJ1-3	-	-
TGTGCCAGTAGTTCGGACAGGGCTGGGAAGACCCAGTACTTC	CASSSDRAGKTQYF	TRBV19	TRBJ2-5	TRBD1	few
TGCGCCAGCAGCCAAGCTAGCCTAGCGGGGGGTTACAATGAGCAGTTCTTC	CASSQASLAGGYNEQFF	TRBV4-1	TRBJ2-1	TRBD2	-
TGTGCCTCTTCGAGCGGGGGCGAGCAGTTCTTC	CASSSGGEQFF	TRBV30	TRBJ2-1	TRBD2	-
TGCGCCAGCAGCTTAGGACAGGGTATTACTGAAGCTTTCTTT	CASSLGQGITEAFF	TRBV5-1	TRBJ1-1	TRBD1	few
TGTGCCATCAGTACGGGACAGGGAAGGGTGAACACTGAAGCTTTCTTT	CAISTGQGRVNTEAFF	TRBV10-3	TRBJ1-1	TRBD1	-
TGTGCCAGCAGCCAAGGACAGGGGTTCTACGAGCAGTACTTC	CASSQGQGFYEQYF	TRBV7-2	TRBJ2-7	TRBD1	-
TGTGCCAGCAGCTTAGGTGGACAAACGGCCCCTGAAGCTTTCTTT	CASSLGGQTAPEAFF	TRBV7-9	TRBJ1-1	-	-
TGTGCCAGCAGTTTCGGGGGGTACAATGAGCAGTTCTTC	CASSFGGYNEQFF	TRBV12-3/TRBV12-4	TRBJ2-1	TRBD2	-
TGTGCCACCGAAGGCAGGTTCAATCAGCCCCAGCATTTT	CATEGRFNQPQHF	TRBV19	TRBJ1-5	-	-
TGTGCCAGCAGCAAAGAGACAGTCTCTGGAAACACCATATATTTT	CASSKETVSGNTIYF	TRBV7-8	TRBJ1-3	-	-
TGTGCCAGCAGCCGAGGGGGCCGGCCGCAGCCCCAGCATTTT	CASSRGGRPQPQHF	TRBV6-5	TRBJ1-5	TRBD1	-
TGTGCCAGCAGTGAGACAGTTGTTAGTCAGCCCCAGCATTTT	CASSETVVSQPQHF	TRBV27	TRBJ1-5	-	-
TGTGCCTGGAGTTCCATCGGTCGTTCAAAGGGGGATGGCTACACCTTC	CAWSSIGRSKGDGYTF	TRBV30	TRBJ1-2	-	-
TGTGCCACCAGCAGAGATCCGGGGAGACGGACGGAGTACGAGCAGTACTTC	CATSRDPGRRTEYEQYF	TRBV15	TRBJ2-7	-	-
TGTGCCAGCAGCTCACCCGGGACAGGGAACAATGAGCAGTTCTTC	CASSSPGTGNNEQFF	TRBV7-9	TRBJ2-1	TRBD1	-
TGTGCCTGGGGACAAGGTCTCGGGTCTGAAGCTTTCTTT	CAWGQGLGSEAFF	TRBV30	TRBJ1-1	-	-
TGTGCCAGCTCACCCGAGGTAGTCGGTACCGGGGAGCTGTTTTTT	CASSPEVVGTGELFF	TRBV18	TRBJ2-2	-	few
TGTGCCAGCAGCTTAGGAGGGGACAGCTACGAGCAGTACTTC	CASSLGGDSYEQYF	TRBV11-3	TRBJ2-7	TRBD1	-